This entry lists 16 T cell receptor beta chains sequenced from one sample in a study of healthy donors' naive CD4 and CD8 T cells. Each TCR library used 450 to 600 ng of total RNA and a linear amplification protocol. TCRdb re-derived calls from the reads in MiXCR, one entry per CDR3 protein. This table has 180,000 or so distinct CDR3 sequences, over 60% appearing once. The sample consisted of naive CD4+ and CD8+ T cells sorted from blood, pooled from several donors. These receptors were obtained from a pool of human donors in good health; the sample pools cells from several healthy donors.

J is TRBJ1-1 and V is TRBV29-1; D gene unclear. This CDR3 spans 14 amino acids. Trimming cost V 2 bases and J 1 base, with 11 bases left between them. Per the germline V gene, CDR1 is SQVTM and CDR2 is ANQGSEA. This chain's CDR3 is CSVELSARNTEAFF. Written as DNA, the CDR3 is TGCAGCGTTGAACTGTCCGCCAGGAACACTGAAGCTTTCTTT.

The chain joins TRBV5-4 to TRBJ2-5; 7 bases fit TRBD1. Trimming cost V 6 bases and J 3 bases; bases outside gene matches: 11. Germline CDR1 SGHNT, CDR2 YYREEE (reference sequence). CDR3 length equals 15 residues. CDR3 region: CASTVTGQGKETQYF. For the CDR3, the DNA is TGTGCCAGCACCGTGACAGGGCAAGGTAAAGAGACCCAGTACTTC.

The CDR3 bases are TGTGCCAGCAGCTTGCTTGGCGGGAGTTGGAGCAATGAGCAGTTCTTC. This translates into CASSLLGGSWSNEQFF. The chain links TRBV5-5 to TRBJ2-1; 7 positions agree with TRBD2. The CDR3 has 16 residues. The germline V gene has CDR1 SGHKS and CDR2 YYEKEE (reference sequence). The junction had 10 bases not matched to a gene; V was cut back by 1 base and J by 6 bases.

J is TRBJ1-2 and V is TRBV7-2; no clear D. V was clipped by 5 bases and J by 3 bases, with 10 bases between them. CDR1 and CDR2 from the germline V gene are SGHTA and FQGNSA. This CDR3 has 13 amino acids. CDR3 DNA: TGTGCCAGCAGCATCGGCAGTTACTATGGCTACACCTTC. Translation: CASSIGSYYGYTF.

The chain is built from TRBV19 and TRBJ2-1; D is ambiguous. CDR1 LNHDA and CDR2 SQIVND come from the germline V gene (reference sequence). Trimming shortened V by 5 bases and J by 0 bases, and 11 bases separated the two germline ends. CDR3 length: 15 residues. The CDR3 loop is CASSSGRNSYNEQFF. CDR3 DNA sequence: TGTGCCAGTAGTTCAGGACGGAACTCCTACAATGAGCAGTTCTTC.

The genes are TRBV19 and TRBJ1-2; D remains unclear. CDR1 and CDR2 from the germline V gene are LNHDA and SQIVND (reference sequence). This CDR3 region has 15 residues. V gave up 4 bases and J gave up 3 bases, with 15 bases separating them. For the CDR3, the DNA is TGTGCCAGTAGTAAGACAAGGGAGAGTTACTATGGCTACACCTTC. Translation gives CASSKTRESYYGYTF.

The chain joins TRBV6-5 to TRBJ2-7; TRBD2 matches 11 bases. The V segment lost 6 bases and the J segment 1 base; nucleotides outside the gene matches: 17. Looked up from germline, CDR1 is MNHEY and CDR2 is SVGAGI. The CDR3 contains 19 residues. The CDR3 DNA reads TGTGCCAGCAGCTCGGACCTTGGGACTAGCGGAACAGGGTCCTACGAGCAGTACTTC. Protein product: CASSSDLGTSGTGSYEQYF.

J is TRBJ2-1 and V is TRBV11-2, with D uncertain. The length of the CDR3 is 14 residues. Trimming cost V 4 bases and J 3 bases, with 10 bases left between them. CDR1 is SGHAT and CDR2 is FQNNGV in the germline V gene. The CDR3 protein is CASSYQTVYNEQFF. The CDR3, as DNA: TGTGCCAGCAGCTATCAGACTGTCTACAATGAGCAGTTCTTC.

The table lists this clonotype with a few counts. V and J are TRBV14 and TRBJ2-6; the D is unclear. From germline, CDR1 is SGHDN and CDR2 FVKESK. The V end lost 4 bases, the J end lost 2 bases, and 9 bases lay between the germline ends. The CDR3 has 15 amino acids. CDR3: CASSRSVTGANVLTF. The CDR3 region has the DNA TGTGCCAGCAGCCGATCGGTCACTGGGGCCAACGTCCTGACTTTC.

The genes are TRBV4-1 and TRBJ2-7, with D perhaps TRBD1 or TRBD2 (7 bases each). The V gene's germline CDR1 is MGHRA and CDR2 YSYEKL. Between the trimmed V and J ends, which lost 3 bases and 9 bases, there was a span of 21 bases. CDR3 length: 15 amino acids. The CDR3 protein is CASSHYPGQRGGQYF. Written as DNA, the CDR3 is TGCGCCAGCAGCCACTATCCGGGACAGCGGGGTGGGCAGTACTTC.

In this sample, this clonotype turned up once. V gene TRBV6-5 combines with J gene TRBJ1-6; D gene unclear. V was cut by 5 bases and J by 7 bases, with 15 bases left in between. The CDR3 runs 15 residues. Germline V gives CDR1 MNHEY, CDR2 SVGAGI. The CDR3 sequence is CASSMGFGVNSPLHF. The CDR3, as DNA: TGTGCCAGCAGTATGGGTTTTGGGGTGAATTCACCCCTCCACTTT.

The rearrangement links TRBV28 to TRBJ2-3; no clear D gene. The V end was cut by 6 bases, the J end by 1 base, with 17 bases between. The germline V gene encodes CDR1 MDHEN and CDR2 SYDVKM. There are 16 residues in the CDR3. The CDR3 DNA sequence: TGTGCCAGCAGCTCACCTTCCCGACGGGGCACAGATACGCAGTATTTT. Its translation: CASSSPSRRGTDTQYF.

This clonotype is a singleton in its sample. The gene calls are TRBV6-2 or TRBV6-3 and TRBJ2-2; D ambiguous. The germline V and J ends were trimmed by 8 bases and 3 bases, with 13 bases remaining between them. The germline gives CDR1 MNHEY, CDR2 SVGEGT. This CDR3 region has 14 residues. CDR3 coding DNA: TGTGCCAGCTTCCTCCCCCCTGACACCGGGGAGCTGTTTTTT. It translates to CASFLPPDTGELFF.

In the case of this clonotype: As the CDR3 is not closed by the conserved phenylalanine or tryptophan, this likely results from a read error. This sequence joins TRBV29-1 and TRBJ1-1, with D uncertain. Trimming pared 4 bases from V and 5 bases from J, leaving 8 bases between. This CDR3 has 11 amino acids. Germline CDR1 reads SQVTM; CDR2 reads ANQGSEA. DNA for the CDR3: TGCAGCGTTGCAAGTGTTACTGAAGCTTTCCTT. Its translation: CSVASVTEAFL.

The CDR3 DNA follows: TGTGCCAGCTTCGGGGGTTCGGGCCGACCTTACGAGCAGTACTTC. Its translation: CASFGGSGRPYEQYF. The rearrangement uses TRBV7-9 and TRBJ2-7; D is perhaps TRBD2 (6 bases). V shed 8 bases and J shed 4 bases, with 21 bases lying between them. The CDR3 has 15 amino acids. Germline values: CDR1 SEHNR, CDR2 FQNEAQ (reference sequence). The full variable domain, its missing parts supplied by reference TRBV7-9 and TRBJ2-7, is DTGVSQNPRHKITKRGQNVTFRCDPISEHNRLYWYRQTLGQGPEFLTYFQNEAQLEKSRLLSDRFSAERPKGSFSTLEIQRTEQGDSAMYLCASFGGSGRPYEQYFGPGTRLTVT.

This chain links TRBV7-8 with TRBJ2-7; possibly TRBD1 for D (6 bases). Germline V gene lookup returns CDR1 SGHVS and CDR2 FQNEAQ. The CDR3 is 15 residues long. Trimming took 3 bases from V and 2 from J, leaving 14 bases between them. This chain's CDR3 is CASSLTTGGPYEQYF. For the CDR3, the DNA is TGTGCCAGCAGCTTGACGACAGGAGGCCCCTACGAGCAGTACTTC. Full variable domain (outside the CDR3, taken from reference TRBV7-8 and TRBJ2-7): GAGVSQSPRYKVAKRGQDVALRCDPISGHVSLFWYQQALGQGPEFLTYFQNEAQLDKSGLPSDRFFAERPEGSVSTLKIQRTQQEDSAVYLCASSLTTGGPYEQYFGPGTRLTVT.